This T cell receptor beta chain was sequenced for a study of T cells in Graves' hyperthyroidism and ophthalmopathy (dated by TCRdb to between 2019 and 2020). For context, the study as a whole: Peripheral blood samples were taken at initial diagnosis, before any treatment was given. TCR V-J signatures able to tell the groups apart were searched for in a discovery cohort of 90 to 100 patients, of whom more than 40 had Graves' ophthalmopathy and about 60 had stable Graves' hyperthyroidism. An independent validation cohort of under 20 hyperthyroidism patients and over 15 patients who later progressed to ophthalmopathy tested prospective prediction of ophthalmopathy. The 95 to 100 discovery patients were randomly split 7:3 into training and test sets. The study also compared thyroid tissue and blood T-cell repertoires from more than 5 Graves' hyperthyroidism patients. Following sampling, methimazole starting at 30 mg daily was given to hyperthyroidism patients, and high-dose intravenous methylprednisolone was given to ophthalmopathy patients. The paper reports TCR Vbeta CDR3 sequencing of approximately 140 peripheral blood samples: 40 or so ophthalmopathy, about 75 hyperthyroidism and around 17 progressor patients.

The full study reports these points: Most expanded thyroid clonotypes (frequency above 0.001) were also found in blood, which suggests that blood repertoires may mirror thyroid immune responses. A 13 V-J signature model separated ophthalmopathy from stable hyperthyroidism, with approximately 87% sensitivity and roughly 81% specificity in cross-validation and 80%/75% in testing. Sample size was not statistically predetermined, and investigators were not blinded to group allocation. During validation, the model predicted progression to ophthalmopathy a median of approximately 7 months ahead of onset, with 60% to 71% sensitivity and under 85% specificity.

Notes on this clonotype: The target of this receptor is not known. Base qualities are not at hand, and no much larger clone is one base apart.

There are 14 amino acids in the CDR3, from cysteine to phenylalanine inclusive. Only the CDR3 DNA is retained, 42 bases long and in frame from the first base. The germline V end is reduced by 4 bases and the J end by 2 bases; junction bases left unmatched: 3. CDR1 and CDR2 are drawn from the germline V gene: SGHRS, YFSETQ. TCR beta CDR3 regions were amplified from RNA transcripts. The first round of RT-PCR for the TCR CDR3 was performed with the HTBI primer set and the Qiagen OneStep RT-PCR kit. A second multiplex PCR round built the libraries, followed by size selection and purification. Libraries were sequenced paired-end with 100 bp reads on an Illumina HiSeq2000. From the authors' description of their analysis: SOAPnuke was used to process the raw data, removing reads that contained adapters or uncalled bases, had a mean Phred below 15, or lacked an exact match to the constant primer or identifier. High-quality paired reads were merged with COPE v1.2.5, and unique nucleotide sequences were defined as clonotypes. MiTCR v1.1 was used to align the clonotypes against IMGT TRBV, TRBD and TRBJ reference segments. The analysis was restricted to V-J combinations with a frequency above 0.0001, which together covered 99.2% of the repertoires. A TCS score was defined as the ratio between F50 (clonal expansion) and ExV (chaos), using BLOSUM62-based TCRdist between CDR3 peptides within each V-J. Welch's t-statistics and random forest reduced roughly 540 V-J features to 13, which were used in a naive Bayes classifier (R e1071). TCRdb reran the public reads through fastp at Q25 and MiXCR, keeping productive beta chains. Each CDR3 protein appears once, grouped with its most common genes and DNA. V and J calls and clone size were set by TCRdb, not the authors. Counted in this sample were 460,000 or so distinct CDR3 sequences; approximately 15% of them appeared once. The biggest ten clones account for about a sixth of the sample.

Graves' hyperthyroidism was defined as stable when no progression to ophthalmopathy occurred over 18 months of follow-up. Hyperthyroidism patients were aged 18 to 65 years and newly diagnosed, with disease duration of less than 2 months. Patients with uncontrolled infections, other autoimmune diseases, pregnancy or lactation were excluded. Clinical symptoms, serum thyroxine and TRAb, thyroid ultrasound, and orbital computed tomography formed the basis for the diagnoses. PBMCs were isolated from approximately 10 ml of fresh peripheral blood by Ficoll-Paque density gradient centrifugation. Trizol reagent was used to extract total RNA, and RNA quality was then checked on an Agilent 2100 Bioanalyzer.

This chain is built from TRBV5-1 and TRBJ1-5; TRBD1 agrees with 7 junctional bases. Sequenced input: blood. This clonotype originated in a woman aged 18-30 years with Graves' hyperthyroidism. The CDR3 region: CASSVGQGNQPQHF. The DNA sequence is TGCGCCAGCAGCGTCGGACAGGGCAATCAGCCCCAGCATTTT.